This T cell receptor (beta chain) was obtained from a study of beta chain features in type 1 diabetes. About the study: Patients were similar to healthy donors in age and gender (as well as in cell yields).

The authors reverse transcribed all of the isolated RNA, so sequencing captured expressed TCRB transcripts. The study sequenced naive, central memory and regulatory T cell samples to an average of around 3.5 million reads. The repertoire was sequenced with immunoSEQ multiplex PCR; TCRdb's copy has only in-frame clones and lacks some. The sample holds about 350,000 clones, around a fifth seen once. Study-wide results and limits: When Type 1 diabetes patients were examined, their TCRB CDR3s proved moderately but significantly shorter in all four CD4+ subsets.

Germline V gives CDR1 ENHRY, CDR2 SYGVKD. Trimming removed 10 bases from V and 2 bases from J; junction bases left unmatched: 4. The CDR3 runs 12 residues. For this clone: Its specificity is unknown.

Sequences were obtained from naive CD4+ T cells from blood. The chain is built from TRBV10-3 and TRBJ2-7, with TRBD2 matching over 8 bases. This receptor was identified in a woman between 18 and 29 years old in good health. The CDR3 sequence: CATTSGTYEQYF. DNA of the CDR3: TGTGCCACCACTAGCGGCACCTACGAGCAGTACTTC.